The 32 T cell receptor beta chains reported below all come from one sample, sequenced in a study of shared clonotypes between healthy human individuals (dated by TCRdb to 2019 to 2021). The library came from the immunoSEQ multiplex PCR assay. Here the immuneACCESS table is served through TCRdb, limited to in-frame sequences with V and J called. Missing clones are a known gap in these copies; in checked studies unresolved V genes cover under half, and the rest lacks a known reason. The sample data list about a million clones, and approximately 75% of these were observed just once. The top ten clones comprise roughly 0.83% of the sample. Sequencing was done on a sample of memory CD4+ T cells from PBMCs. Taken with the paper, the label for cell subset or site translates to: CD45RA-negative fraction. The receptors here all came from a man between 18 and 35 years old in good health. Some clones in this sample may be carry-over from other donors' samples.

In regard to this clone: The sample holds other DNA sequences that translate to the same CDR3. This chain connects TRBV5-1 to TRBJ1-5, with 7 bases fitting TRBD1. This CDR3 has 13 amino acids. Germline values: CDR1 SGHRS, CDR2 YFSETQ. Trimming at V came to 2 bases and at J to 5 bases, leaving 1 base not matched to a gene. The CDR3 DNA follows: TGCGCCAGCAGCTTAGGGGGCGATCAGCCCCAGCATTTT. As protein: CASSLGGDQPQHF. Combining the CDR3 with reference TRBV5-1 and TRBJ1-5 gives the whole variable domain KAGVTQTPRYLIKTRGQQVTLSCSPISGHRSVSWYQQTPGQGLQFLFEYFSETQRNKGNFPGRFSGRQFSNSRSEMNVSTLELGDSALYLCASSLGGDQPQHFGDGTRLSIL.

The chain couples TRBV6-6 to TRBJ2-7; no firm D call. The V gene's germline CDR1 is MNHNY and CDR2 SVGAGI (reference sequence). The length of the CDR3 is 15 residues. With 0 bases removed from V and 5 bases from J, the gap between germline ends came to 14 bases. The CDR3 spells CASSYSSASTHEQYF. The DNA of the CDR3 is TGTGCCAGCAGTTACTCCTCGGCGTCAACCCACGAGCAGTACTTC.

V gene TRBV9 combines with J gene TRBJ2-3, with unresolved D. V lost 2 bases and J lost 9, with 10 bases in between. Germline loops: CDR1 SGDLS, CDR2 YYNGEE. The CDR3 runs 12 residues. CDR3 sequence reads: CASSVVYETQYF. CDR3 DNA sequence: TGTGCCAGCAGCGTCGTTTATGAAACGCAGTATTTT.

CDR3 region: CASSERADFNYGYTF. The CDR3 DNA sequence: TGTGCCAGCAGTGAAAGGGCAGACTTTAACTATGGCTACACCTTC. J is TRBJ1-2 and V is TRBV6-1; no firm D call. V was trimmed by 2 bases and J by 1 base, leaving 11 bases between them. Germline lookup yields CDR1 MNHNS and CDR2 SASEGT. The CDR3 is 15 amino acids.

The gene calls are TRBV7-9 and TRBJ1-1, with 12 positions matching TRBD1. The V gene's germline CDR1 is SEHNR and CDR2 FQNEAQ (reference sequence). The CDR3 is made up of 15 amino acids. Germline trimming cut 5 bases from V and 7 bases from J; bases unmatched to any gene: 8. The CDR3 sequence is CASSTGTGGRGEAFF. CDR3 DNA sequence: TGTGCCAGCAGCACCGGGACAGGGGGCCGTGGTGAAGCTTTCTTT.

The rearrangement links TRBV5-6 to TRBJ2-1; a possible D gene is TRBD2 (5 bases). Germline CDR1 is SGHDT and CDR2 is YYEEEE. Trimming shortened V by 4 bases and J by 4 bases, and 12 bases separated the two germline ends. This CDR3 is built from 14 residues. The CDR3 protein is CASSRNDYYNEQFF. As DNA, the CDR3 is TGTGCCAGCAGCCGAAACGACTATTACAATGAGCAGTTCTTC.

The chain combines TRBV10-3 with TRBJ1-3; D possibly corresponds to TRBD1 (5 bases). Between the trimmed V and J ends, which lost 7 bases and 0 bases, there was a span of 13 bases. CDR1 is ENHRY, CDR2 SYGVKD, per germline. The CDR3 totals 15 residues. The CDR3 coding sequence is TGTGCCATCAATAGGGGCGAGGACTCTGGAAACACCATATATTTT. Its translation is CAINRGEDSGNTIYF.

This chain joins TRBV7-2 and TRBJ2-3; D ambiguous. CDR1 is SGHTA and CDR2 is FQGNSA in the germline V gene. V was clipped by 3 bases and J by 6 bases, with 4 bases between them. The CDR3 runs 11 residues. CDR3 in amino acids: CASSLRDTQYF. For the CDR3, the DNA is TGTGCCAGCAGCTTGCGGGATACGCAGTATTTT.

The chain recombines TRBV7-2 with TRBJ2-3; a weak D match, TRBD2 (5 bases). Germline CDR1 is SGHTA and CDR2 is FQGNSA. V was cut by 3 bases and J by 8 bases, with 9 bases left in between. The CDR3 extends over 12 amino acids. In DNA form, the CDR3 reads TGTGCCAGCAGCTTCGAGCGGAGTACGCAGTATTTT. It codes for CASSFERSTQYF.

The rearrangement links TRBV2 to TRBJ1-1; D is undetermined. The CDR3 spans 16 residues. In germline, CDR1 is SNHLY, CDR2 FYNNEI. Trimming cost V 6 bases and J 4 bases, with 21 bases left between them. The CDR3 sequence: CASRKVGRAVATEAFF. In DNA, the CDR3 is TGTGCCAGCAGGAAAGTCGGACGGGCGGTTGCCACTGAAGCTTTCTTT. Supplemented by reference TRBV2 and TRBJ1-1, the full variable domain reads EPEVTQTPSHQVTQMGQEVILRCVPISNHLYFYWYRQILGQKVEFLVSFYNNEISEKSEIFDDQFSVERPDGSNFTLKIRSTKLEDSAMYFCASRKVGRAVATEAFFGQGTRLTVV.

The chain couples TRBV6-1 to TRBJ2-5, with D unresolved. The DNA end lines up better with TRBJ2-7; the J call may be wrong. The CDR3 consists of 13 residues. CDR1 is MNHNS and CDR2 is SASEGT in the germline V gene. The CDR3 region has the DNA TGTGCCAGCAGTGAACCAAGGCCCTACGAGCAGTACTTC. Protein product: CASSEPRPYEQYF.

The gene calls are TRBV30 and TRBJ1-4; the D gene is possibly TRBD1 (5 bases). The germline gives CDR1 GTSNPN, CDR2 SVGIG (reference sequence). The V and J ends lost 4 bases and 3 bases respectively, with 12 bases between them. This CDR3 comprises 14 residues. In DNA form, the CDR3 reads TGTGCCTGGACACTGGGGGGGGCTAATGAAAAACTGTTTTTT. Encoded protein: CAWTLGGANEKLFF.

V usage is TRBV29-1 and J usage is TRBJ2-3; 9 nucleotides line up with TRBD2. The CDR3 spans 13 residues. From germline, CDR1 is SQVTM and CDR2 ANQGSEA. V lost 5 bases and J lost 6; bases outside the gene matches: 6. The CDR3 is CSVRSGSWDTQYF. The CDR3 DNA reads as TGCAGCGTTCGTAGCGGGAGTTGGGATACGCAGTATTTT.

To note about this clone: A much larger clone lies a single base off, so this may be a read error. Different DNA sequences within this sample yield the same CDR3. V and J are TRBV7-9 and TRBJ2-5; D gene uncertain. With 2 bases removed from V and 5 bases from J, the gap between germline ends came to 3 bases. Germline loops: CDR1 SEHNR, CDR2 FQNEAQ (reference sequence). There are 11 residues in the CDR3. The CDR3 nucleotides read TGTGCCAGCAGCTTACAGGAGACCCAGTACTTC. Translated: CASSLQETQYF.

This chain joins TRBV11-2 and TRBJ2-5; 7 nucleotides align to TRBD2. This CDR3 contains 15 residues. J gave up 0 bases and V 2 bases, and 3 bases lay outside the gene matches. Germline-derived CDR1 and CDR2 are SGHAT and FQNNGV. The CDR3 coding sequence is TGTGCCAGCAGCTTAAGCGGGGTGTACCAAGAGACCCAGTACTTC. As protein: CASSLSGVYQETQYF.

The gene calls are TRBV2 and TRBJ2-5; 7 bases match TRBD1. The length of the CDR3 is 14 residues. V was clipped by 5 bases and J by 3 bases; unmatched bases: 6. CDR1 and CDR2 from the germline V gene are SNHLY and FYNNEI. CDR3 region: CASSLGTVEETQYF. CDR3 bases: TGTGCCAGCAGTCTTGGGACAGTGGAAGAGACCCAGTACTTC.

About this clone itself: The same CDR3 is also encoded by other DNA sequences in this sample. This sequence joins TRBV7-7 and TRBJ2-5, with 7 bases aligning to TRBD1. The CDR3 is 14 amino acids. Germline loops: CDR1 SSHAT, CDR2 FNYEAQ (reference sequence). V dropped 2 bases and J dropped 1; count of bases not matched to a gene: 1. In DNA form, the CDR3 reads TGTGCCAGCAGCTTAAACAGGGGCCAAGAGACCCAGTACTTC. Its protein is CASSLNRGQETQYF.

Turning to this clone: Other nucleotide sequences in the sample specify the same CDR3. V and J are TRBV6-5 and TRBJ2-7, with 9 bases matching TRBD2. Trimming removed 6 bases from V and 3 bases from J; junction bases left unmatched: 0. The CDR3 loop spans 12 amino acids. CDR1 and CDR2 (germline): MNHEY, SVGAGI. The CDR3 DNA reads TGTGCCAGCAGGACTAGCGGCTACGAGCAGTACTTC. Translation gives CASRTSGYEQYF.

The chain combines TRBV28 with TRBJ2-2; D unclear. The CDR3 is made up of 14 amino acids. Trimming took off 3 bases at V and 3 bases at J, with 8 bases between the two ends. The germline V gene has CDR1 MDHEN and CDR2 SYDVKM. The CDR3 loop reads CASSFKGYTGELFF. Here the CDR3 DNA reads TGTGCCAGCAGTTTTAAGGGCTACACCGGGGAGCTGTTTTTT.

This clone came up many times. CDR3 residues: CSTRRVNEQFF. CDR3 nucleotide sequence: TGCAGCACGAGACGGGTAAATGAGCAGTTCTTC. This chain uses TRBV29-1 with TRBJ2-1, with unresolved D. Per the germline V gene, CDR1 is SQVTM and CDR2 is ANQGSEA. Trimming pared 8 bases from V and 7 bases from J, leaving 12 bases between. This CDR3 spans 11 amino acids.

This clone has a handful of counts. The rearrangement joins TRBV7-2 to TRBJ2-1, with a possible D match to TRBD2 (6 bases). The CDR3 contains 15 residues. Trimming took off 2 bases at V and 10 bases at J, with 18 bases between the two ends. Germline V gene lookup returns CDR1 SGHTA and CDR2 FQGNSA. The CDR3 here is CASSLTASDPPEQFF. For the CDR3, the DNA is TGTGCCAGCAGCTTAACGGCTAGCGATCCCCCCGAGCAGTTCTTC.

The chain combines TRBV5-4 with TRBJ2-6; no clear D. Germline V gene sequence: CDR1 SGHNT, CDR2 YYREEE (reference sequence). The V end lost 2 bases, the J end lost 12 bases, and 6 bases lay between the germline ends. CDR3 length: 11 amino acids. The CDR3 loop reads CASSLMGVLTF. The CDR3 DNA reads TGTGCCAGCAGCTTAATGGGCGTCCTGACTTTC. Drawing the rest from reference TRBV5-4 and TRBJ2-6, the complete variable domain is ETGVTQSPTHLIKTRGQQVTLRCSSQSGHNTVSWYQQALGQGPQFIFQYYREEENGRGNFPPRFSGLQFPNYSSELNVNALELDDSALYLCASSLMGVLTFGAGSRLTVL.

The chain has TRBV30 and TRBJ1-5; D gene ambiguous. CDR3 size: 14 residues. Germline CDR1 GTSNPN, CDR2 SVGIG (reference sequence). Trimming took off 5 bases at V and 2 bases at J, with 13 bases between the two ends. The CDR3 region is CAWGVVGGNQPQHF. The CDR3 DNA is TGTGCCTGGGGGGTTGTTGGGGGCAATCAGCCCCAGCATTTT. The full variable domain, rest sourced from reference TRBV30 and TRBJ1-5, is SQTIHQWPATLVQPVGSPLSLECTVEGTSNPNLYWYRQAAGRGLQLLFYSVGIGQISSEVPQNLSASRPQDRQFILSSKKLLLSDSGFYLCAWGVVGGNQPQHFGDGTRLSIL.

V usage is TRBV18 and J usage is TRBJ2-7; 9 bases agree with TRBD2. V lost 3 bases to trimming and J lost 3 bases; unmatched junction nucleotides: 6. Germline CDR1 KGHSH, CDR2 LQKENI. This CDR3 region has 15 residues. The CDR3 spells CASSPGLAGNYEQYF. CDR3 DNA sequence: TGTGCCAGCTCACCCGGCCTAGCGGGAAACTACGAGCAGTACTTC.

The chain joins TRBV19 to TRBJ2-3; a possible D gene is TRBD1 (6 bases). The germline V gene has CDR1 LNHDA and CDR2 SQIVND (reference sequence). V was cut by 4 bases and J by 2 bases, with 16 bases left in between. There are 16 residues in the CDR3. The CDR3 DNA sequence: TGTGCCAGTAGTACCCACCCTGACAGGACCACAGATACGCAGTATTTT. Amino acids: CASSTHPDRTTDTQYF.

There are a few counts of this clone. Other DNA sequences in this specimen translate into the identical CDR3. The chain employs TRBV2 and TRBJ1-3; maybe TRBD1 (5 bases). The ends were cut back, 8 bases at V and 0 bases at J, with 11 bases in the middle. From germline, CDR1 is SNHLY and CDR2 FYNNEI. This CDR3 contains 14 residues. The CDR3 DNA reads TGTGCCAGCCGGGGGGACCTCTCTGGAAACACCATATATTTT. Translated: CASRGDLSGNTIYF.

This chain joins TRBV5-4 and TRBJ1-2; D is perhaps TRBD1 (5 bases). Between the trimmed V and J ends, which lost 4 bases and 1 base, there was a span of 14 bases. Per the germline V gene, CDR1 is SGHNT and CDR2 is YYREEE (reference sequence). The CDR3 loop spans 15 amino acids. The chain's CDR3 is CASSPSGGHNYGYTF. CDR3 nucleotides: TGTGCCAGCAGCCCCTCGGGGGGTCATAACTATGGCTACACCTTC.

This clone was seen once. The same CDR3 also results from other DNA sequences found in this sample. The chain carries TRBV20-1 and TRBJ2-3; D uncertain. The germline CDR1 and CDR2 sequences are DFQATT and SNEGSKA (reference sequence). V was shortened by 6 bases and J by 5 bases, with 3 bases between the two germline ends. The CDR3 is made up of 9 amino acids. Here the CDR3 DNA reads TGCAGTGCGGGAGATACGCAGTATTTT. This gives the protein CSAGDTQYF.

The DNA of the CDR3 is TGCGCCAGCAGCTTTGTCCCGGGAAGTAACACCGGGGAGCTGTTTTTT. Translation gives CASSFVPGSNTGELFF. The rearrangement joins TRBV5-1 to TRBJ2-2, with D perhaps matching TRBD2 (5 bases). Trimming cost V 2 bases and J 2 bases, with 13 bases left between them. Germline assignment: CDR1 SGHRS and CDR2 YFSETQ. The CDR3 runs to 16 residues.

This chain joins TRBV30 and TRBJ2-3; 12 nucleotides line up with TRBD2. Germline values: CDR1 GTSNPN, CDR2 SVGIG (reference sequence). V lost 4 bases, J lost 6 bases, and 5 bases stayed unmatched. The CDR3 runs to 14 residues. CDR3 loop: CAWTSGRASDTQYF. The DNA of the CDR3 is TGTGCCTGGACTAGCGGGAGGGCCTCGGATACGCAGTATTTT.

This sequence joins TRBV15 and TRBJ1-4; D remains unclear. This CDR3 region has 15 residues. V was cut by 1 base and J by 9 bases, with 15 bases left in between. CDR1 and CDR2 from the germline V gene are LNHNV and YYDKDF (reference sequence). The CDR3 nucleotides read TGTGCCACCAGCAGAGCGGGAAACTTGAGGCAAAAACTGTTTTTT. Protein sequence: CATSRAGNLRQKLFF.

This chain uses TRBV10-3 with TRBJ1-2; D unresolved. The V and J ends lost 2 bases and 8 bases respectively, with 9 bases between them. There are 12 residues in the CDR3. Germline lookup yields CDR1 ENHRY and CDR2 SYGVKD. DNA for the CDR3: TGTGCCATCAGTGAGGGGGAAGGAGGCTACACCTTC. Translation: CAISEGEGGYTF.